This T cell receptor beta chain emerged from a study of T cells in Graves' hyperthyroidism and ophthalmopathy. There were TCR beta CDR3 regions amplified from RNA transcripts. First-round RT-PCR of the TCR CDR3 relied on the HTBI primer set. From the multiplex PCR reads, TCRdb called clonotypes with MiXCR, one entry per CDR3 protein. The sample lists 660,000 or so distinct CDR3 sequences; more than 20% were seen once. CDR1 and CDR2 from the germline V gene are KGHDR and SFDVKD. V was clipped by 1 base and J by 5 bases; unmatched bases: 7. The CDR3 has 16 amino acids. V is TRBV24-1 and J is TRBJ2-1; 7 bases align to TRBD2. Sequenced: blood. This sequence originates from a man younger than 40 with Graves' ophthalmopathy. This CDR3 reads CATSDFSSGENNEQFF. CDR3 nucleotide sequence: TGTGCCACCAGTGATTTTAGCAGCGGGGAGAACAATGAGCAGTTCTTC.